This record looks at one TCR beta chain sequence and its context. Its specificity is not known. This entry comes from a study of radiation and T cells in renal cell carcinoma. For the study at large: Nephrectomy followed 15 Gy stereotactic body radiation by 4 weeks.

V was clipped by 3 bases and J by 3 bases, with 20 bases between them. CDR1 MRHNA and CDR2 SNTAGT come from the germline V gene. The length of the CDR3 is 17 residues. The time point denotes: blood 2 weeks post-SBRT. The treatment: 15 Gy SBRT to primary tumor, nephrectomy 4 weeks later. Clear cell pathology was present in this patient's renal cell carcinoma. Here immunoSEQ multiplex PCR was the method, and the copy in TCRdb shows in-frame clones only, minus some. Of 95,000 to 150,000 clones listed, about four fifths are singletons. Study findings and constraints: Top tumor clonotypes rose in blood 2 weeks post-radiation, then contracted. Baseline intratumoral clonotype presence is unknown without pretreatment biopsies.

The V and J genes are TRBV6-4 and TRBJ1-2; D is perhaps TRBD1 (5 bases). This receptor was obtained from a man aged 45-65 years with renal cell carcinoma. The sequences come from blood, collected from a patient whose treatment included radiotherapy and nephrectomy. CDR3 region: CASSEPRVLSIDYGYTF. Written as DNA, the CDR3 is TGTGCCAGCAGTGAGCCCAGGGTTCTCTCTATTGACTATGGCTACACCTTC.